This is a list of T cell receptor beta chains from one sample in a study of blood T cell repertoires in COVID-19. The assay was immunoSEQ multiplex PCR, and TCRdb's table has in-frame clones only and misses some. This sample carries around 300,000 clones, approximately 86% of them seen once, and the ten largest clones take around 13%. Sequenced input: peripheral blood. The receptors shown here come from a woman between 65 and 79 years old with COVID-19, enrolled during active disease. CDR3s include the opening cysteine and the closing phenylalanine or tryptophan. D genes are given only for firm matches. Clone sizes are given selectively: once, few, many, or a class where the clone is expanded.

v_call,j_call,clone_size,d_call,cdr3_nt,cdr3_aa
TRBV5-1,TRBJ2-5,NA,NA,TGCGCCAGCAGCTTTGGGAGCAGTGAGGAGACCCAGTACTTC,CASSFGSSEETQYF
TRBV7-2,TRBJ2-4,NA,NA,TGTGCCAGCAGCTTAGGCGAGCTAGCCAAAAACATTCAGTACTTC,CASSLGELAKNIQYF
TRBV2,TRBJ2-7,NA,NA,TGTGCCATCACCCGGAGGGTACCCTACGAGCAGTACTTC,CAITRRVPYEQYF
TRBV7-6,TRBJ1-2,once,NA,TGTGCCAGCAGCTTAGTTCTAACAGGTCGGTTGCTTAACTATGGCTACACCTTC,CASSLVLTGRLLNYGYTF
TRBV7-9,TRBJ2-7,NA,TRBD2,TGTGCCAGCAGTCTCGCGGGGGGACCAATCAGGTACTTC,CASSLAGGPIRYF
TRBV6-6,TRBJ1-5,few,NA,TGTGCCAGCAGTTCTGGACACTCTAGCAATCAGCCCCAGCATTTT,CASSSGHSSNQPQHF
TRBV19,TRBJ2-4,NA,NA,TGTGCCAGTAGTATCAGGGACATTCAGTACTTC,CASSIRDIQYF
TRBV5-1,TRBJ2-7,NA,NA,TGCGCCAGCAGCTTGCTCAGGGGAGTTGACGAGCAGTACTTC,CASSLLRGVDEQYF
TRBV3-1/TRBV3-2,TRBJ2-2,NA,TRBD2,TGTGCCAGCCTTTTAGCGGGGGGCAACACCGGGGAGCTGTTTTTT,CASLLAGGNTGELFF
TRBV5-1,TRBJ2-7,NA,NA,TGCGCCAGCAGCTTGGCGCCGGACGAGCAGTACTTC,CASSLAPDEQYF
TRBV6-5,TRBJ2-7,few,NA,TGTGCCAGCAGGAGGACGGGATCCTACGAGCAGTACTTC,CASRRTGSYEQYF
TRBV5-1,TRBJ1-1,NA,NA,TGCGCCAGCAACCGCGGAGCAGGGGAGAACACTGAAGCTTTCTTT,CASNRGAGENTEAFF
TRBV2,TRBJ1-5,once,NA,TGTGCCAGCAGTGAAATGGGGCAAAATCAGCCCCAGCATTTT,CASSEMGQNQPQHF
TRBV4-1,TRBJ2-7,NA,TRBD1,TGCGCCAGCAGCCCGACAGGGGCCTCCTACGAGCAGTACTTC,CASSPTGASYEQYF
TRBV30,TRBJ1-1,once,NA,TGTGCCTGGAGTTCCGCCAGGGAAGCTTTCTTT,CAWSSAREAFF
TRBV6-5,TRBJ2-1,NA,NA,TGTGCCAGCAGTTATAACAGGGTTCATGAGCAGTTCTTC,CASSYNRVHEQFF
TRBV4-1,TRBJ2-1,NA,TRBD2,TGCGCCAGCAGCCAAGAGGGCGGTAGCGGGGGCCAGCAGTTCTTC,CASSQEGGSGGQQFF
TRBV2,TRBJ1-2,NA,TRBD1,TGTGCCAGCAGTGCGGGACAGACAAGTCTCGGCTACACCTTC,CASSAGQTSLGYTF
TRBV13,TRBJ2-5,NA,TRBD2,TGTGCCAGCAGCTTAGGATATAGCGGGGGGGCCGAGACCCAGTACTTC,CASSLGYSGGAETQYF
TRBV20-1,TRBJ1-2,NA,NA,TGCAGTGCTAGAGACAGGGAAGGCTACACCTTC,CSARDREGYTF